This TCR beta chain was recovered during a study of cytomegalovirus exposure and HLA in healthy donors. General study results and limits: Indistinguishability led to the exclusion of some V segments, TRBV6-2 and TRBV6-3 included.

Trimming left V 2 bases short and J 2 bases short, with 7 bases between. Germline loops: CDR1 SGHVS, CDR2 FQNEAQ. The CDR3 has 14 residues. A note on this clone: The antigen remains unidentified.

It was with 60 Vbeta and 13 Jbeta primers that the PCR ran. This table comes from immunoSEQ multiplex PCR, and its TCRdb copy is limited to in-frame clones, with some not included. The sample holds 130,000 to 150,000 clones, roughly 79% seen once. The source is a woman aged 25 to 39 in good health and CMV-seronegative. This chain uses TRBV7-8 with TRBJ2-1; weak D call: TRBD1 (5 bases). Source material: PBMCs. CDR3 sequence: CASSLQGTYNEQFF. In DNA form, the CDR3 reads TGTGCCAGCAGCTTACAGGGTACCTACAATGAGCAGTTCTTC.